The subject of this entry is one T cell receptor beta chain. What it binds is unknown. The sample comes from a study of cytomegalovirus exposure and HLA in healthy donors. Whole-study results and caveats: Evidence from a later analysis indicated that most CMV-associated TCR beta chains looked HLA-restricted.

The study ran its PCR with 60 Vbeta and 13 Jbeta primers. Repertoires were generated with immunoSEQ multiplex PCR, while TCRdb's copy carries only in-frame clones and drops some. This sample's table reports roughly 200,000 clones. The CDR3 runs to 13 residues. V was trimmed by 7 bases and J by 3 bases, leaving 12 bases between them. Germline lookup yields CDR1 ENHRY and CDR2 SYGVKD. Sequencing input: PBMCs. V gene TRBV10-3 combines with J gene TRBJ2-5; D perhaps matches TRBD1 (5 bases). The sequence derives from a girl aged 2 to 9 in good health and CMV-seropositive. CDR3 sequence reads: CAITPTAEETQYF. The CDR3 DNA reads TGTGCCATCACTCCGACAGCTGAAGAGACCCAGTACTTC.